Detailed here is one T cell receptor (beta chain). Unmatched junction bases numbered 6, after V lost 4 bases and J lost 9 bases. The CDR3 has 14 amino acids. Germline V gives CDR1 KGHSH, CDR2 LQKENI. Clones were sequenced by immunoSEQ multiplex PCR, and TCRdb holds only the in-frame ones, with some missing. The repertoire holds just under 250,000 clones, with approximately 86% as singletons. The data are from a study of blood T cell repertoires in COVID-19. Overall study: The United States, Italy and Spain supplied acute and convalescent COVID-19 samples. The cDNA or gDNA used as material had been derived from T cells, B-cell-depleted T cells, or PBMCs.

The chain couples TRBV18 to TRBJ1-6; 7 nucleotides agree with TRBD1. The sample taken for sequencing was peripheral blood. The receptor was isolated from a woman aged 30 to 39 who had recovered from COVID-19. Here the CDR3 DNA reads TGTGCCAGCTCACGGGACAGAAGTCTTTCACCCCTCCACTTT. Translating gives CASSRDRSLSPLHF. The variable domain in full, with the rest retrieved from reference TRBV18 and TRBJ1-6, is NAGVMQNPRHLVRRRGQEARLRCSPMKGHSHVYWYRQLPEEGLKFMVYLQKENIIDESGMPKERFSAEFPKEGPSILRIQQVVRGDSAAYFCASSRDRSLSPLHFGNGTRLTVT.